This T cell receptor (beta chain) was captured by sequencing in a study of T cell repertoires in breast cancer. For the study at large: The approximately 21 tumors were mostly ER+/PR+. There were nine healthy control donors. Overall study findings and caveats: Shared TCRs had various nucleotide encodings, suggesting antigen-based selection and expansion.

Blocking oligonucleotides added to a second nested PCR suppressed unpaired genes. TCRdb itself ran the emulsion pairing reads through MiXCR, one entry per CDR3 protein. The sample yields 110 to 150 distinct CDR3 sequences, over 40% seen once. The expanded emulsion RT-PCR method captured paired alpha and beta chains from CD8+ T cells. Overnight incubation in 10 IU/mL IL-2 followed CD8 positive selection of the T cells. The CDR3 loop spans 13 amino acids. Per germline, CDR1 SGHTA and CDR2 FQGTGA. Regarding this clonotype: Its antigen is still unknown. Compared with germline, one end of the junction differs, possibly owing to a read error.

The sample comprised CD8+ T cells. This TCR was recovered from a pool of human donors with breast cancer or a healthy control (not recorded which). This chain connects TRBV7-3 to TRBJ1-2; D is possibly TRBD1 (6 bases). CDR3 sequence: CASSLNGGYGEKF. Written as DNA, the CDR3 is TGTGCCAGCAGCTTAAACGGGGGCTATGGCGAAAAATTC.